The present T cell receptor (beta chain) was sequenced within a study of OX40 agonist ivuxolimab in advanced cancers. Turning to the study itself: Participants averaged approximately 60 years of age (range 23 to 79) and were approximately 81% male. Study-level points and caveats: CD4+ T cells averaged fewer expanded clones than CD8+ T cells.

With respect to this clone: The target antigen is unknown.

V gave up 1 base and J gave up 5 bases, with 9 bases separating them. CDR1 is SGHTA and CDR2 is FQGNSA in the germline V gene. The CDR3 spans 14 residues. Method: immunoSEQ multiplex PCR; TCRdb's copy keeps in-frame clones and lacks some. The sample records 77,000 or so clones, roughly 90% being singletons. This TCR derives from an adult with an advanced solid tumor such as melanoma, head and neck, liver or kidney cancer. The sequences come from CD4+ or CD8+ T cells sorted from blood, collected in a trial of the OX40 agonist ivuxolimab. The V call is TRBV7-2, the J call TRBJ1-5; D is possibly TRBD1 (6 bases). The CDR3, as DNA: TGTGCCAGCAGCTTAGTTTCAGGGGATCAGCCCCAGCATTTT. Its translation is CASSLVSGDQPQHF.